One sample yielded the 27 T cell receptor beta chains listed below, sequenced in a study of blood T cell repertoires in COVID-19. Here immunoSEQ multiplex PCR was the method, and the copy in TCRdb shows in-frame clones only, minus some. The table shows more than 350,000 clones, with 87% occurring only once. The sample taken for sequencing was peripheral blood. The receptors shown here come from a young woman with COVID-19, enrolled during active disease.

The chain couples TRBV27 to TRBJ1-1; D unclear. Germline V gene sequence: CDR1 MNHEY, CDR2 SMNVEV (reference sequence). V lost 2 bases, J lost 0 bases, and 7 bases lay in between. The CDR3 loop spans 14 amino acids. CDR3 nucleotide sequence: TGTGCCAGCAGTTTAGAGGGTTTGAACACTGAAGCTTTCTTT. This codes for CASSLEGLNTEAFF.

The V gene is TRBV5-1, the J gene TRBJ2-7; the D gene is possibly TRBD2 (5 bases). Germline V gene data show CDR1 as SGHRS and CDR2 as YFSETQ. Between the trimmed V and J ends, which lost 1 base and 2 bases, there was a span of 13 bases. This CDR3 spans 15 amino acids. For the CDR3, the DNA is TGCGCCAGCAGCTTGTATCGGGAAGATGCCTACGAGCAGTACTTC. Residues: CASSLYREDAYEQYF.

The chain links TRBV5-1 to TRBJ2-3; D is unresolved. The CDR3 extends over 14 amino acids. Trimming left V 2 bases short and J 0 bases short, with 7 bases between. CDR1 SGHRS and CDR2 YFSETQ come from the germline V gene. Here the CDR3 DNA reads TGCGCCAGCAGCTTACTCCGGAGCACAGATACGCAGTATTTT. Protein product: CASSLLRSTDTQYF.

This chain uses TRBV30 with TRBJ1-2; weak D call: TRBD1 (5 bases). The ends were cut back, 5 bases at V and 6 bases at J, with 16 bases in the middle. This CDR3 has 13 amino acids. CDR1 and CDR2 (germline): GTSNPN, SVGIG (reference sequence). The DNA of the CDR3 is TGTGCCTGGGTTCGGGGGTACCGAGATGGCTACACCTTC. It encodes CAWVRGYRDGYTF.

The chain joins TRBV18 to TRBJ2-1, with a possible D match to TRBD2 (5 bases). The CDR3 contains 14 residues. The V end was cut by 2 bases, the J end by 4 bases, with 9 bases between. In germline, CDR1 is KGHSH, CDR2 LQKENI. CDR3 coding DNA: TGTGCCAGCTCACCAGCGAGCGGTTACAATGAGCAGTTCTTC. Translated, it gives CASSPASGYNEQFF. Supplemented by reference TRBV18 and TRBJ2-1, the full variable domain reads NAGVMQNPRHLVRRRGQEARLRCSPMKGHSHVYWYRQLPEEGLKFMVYLQKENIIDESGMPKERFSAEFPKEGPSILRIQQVVRGDSAAYFCASSPASGYNEQFFGPGTRLTVL.

The rearrangement uses TRBV5-4 and TRBJ1-4; D gene ambiguous. The CDR3 consists of 14 residues. Trimming took off 0 bases at V and 4 bases at J, with 7 bases between the two ends. Germline lookup yields CDR1 SGHNT and CDR2 YYREEE (reference sequence). CDR3 sequence: CASSLGPINEKLFF. Here the CDR3 DNA reads TGTGCCAGCAGCTTGGGGCCGATTAATGAAAAACTGTTTTTT. Drawing the rest from reference TRBV5-4 and TRBJ1-4, the complete variable domain is ETGVTQSPTHLIKTRGQQVTLRCSSQSGHNTVSWYQQALGQGPQFIFQYYREEENGRGNFPPRFSGLQFPNYSSELNVNALELDDSALYLCASSLGPINEKLFFGSGTQLSVL.

This CDR3 is CASTNRAGDGEQYF. In DNA form, the CDR3 reads TGTGCCAGCACCAATCGGGCGGGAGATGGTGAGCAGTACTTC. The chain has TRBV6-5 and TRBJ2-7; 7 bases match TRBD2. In germline, CDR1 is MNHEY, CDR2 SVGAGI. Germline trimming cut 7 bases from V and 7 bases from J; bases unmatched to any gene: 13. CDR3 size: 14 residues.

The CDR3 loop is CASSLLWSEQYF. CDR3 nucleotides: TGTGCCAGCAGTTTATTGTGGAGCGAGCAGTACTTC. The chain combines TRBV28 with TRBJ2-7; no reliable D call. CDR3 length: 12 residues. V dropped 1 base and J dropped 6 bases, with 7 bases sitting between them. CDR1 and CDR2 from the germline V gene are MDHEN and SYDVKM.

In this sample, this clone turned up a few times. The chain uses TRBV28 and TRBJ1-4; 7 bases align to TRBD1. Germline-derived CDR1 and CDR2 are MDHEN and SYDVKM. V was clipped by 5 bases and J by 4 bases; unmatched bases: 4. The CDR3 is 14 amino acids. In nucleotides, the CDR3 is TGTGCCAGCAGTCGGACAGGAGTTAATGAAAAACTGTTTTTT. This gives the protein CASSRTGVNEKLFF.

Only one count was recorded for this clone. The rearrangement uses TRBV9 and TRBJ2-2; a weak D match, TRBD2 (5 bases). Trimming took 0 bases from V and 4 from J, leaving 13 bases between them. This CDR3 region has 16 residues. CDR1 is SGDLS and CDR2 is YYNGEE in the germline V gene. For the CDR3, the DNA is TGTGCCAGCAGCGTAGCCCCCCTTGGAGGCACCGGGGAGCTGTTTTTT. It specifies CASSVAPLGGTGELFF.

The chain carries TRBV5-1 and TRBJ2-3; D is perhaps TRBD2 (5 bases). The CDR3 is 16 amino acids. Between the trimmed V and J ends, which lost 0 bases and 2 bases, there was a span of 13 bases. The germline V gene encodes CDR1 SGHRS and CDR2 YFSETQ. The CDR3 DNA sequence: TGCGCCAGCAGCTTGGCCGCGACGGGATACACAGATACGCAGTATTTT. Protein product: CASSLAATGYTDTQYF.

V and J are TRBV24-1 and TRBJ2-1, with D unresolved. V shed 6 bases and J shed 8 bases, with 13 bases lying between them. CDR3 length equals 13 residues. The V gene's germline CDR1 is KGHDR and CDR2 SFDVKD. The chain's CDR3 is CATSLPGVDEQFF. In DNA form, the CDR3 reads TGTGCCACCAGTTTACCCGGTGTAGATGAGCAGTTCTTC.

The V call is TRBV9, the J call TRBJ2-4; TRBD2 matches at 8 bases. The junction had 8 bases not matched to a gene; V was cut back by 4 bases and J by 8 bases. In germline, CDR1 is SGDLS, CDR2 YYNGEE. This CDR3 has 14 residues. CDR3 in DNA: TGTGCCAGCAGCTCCGGGGGGGAGGTAGACATTCAGTACTTC. Amino acid sequence: CASSSGGEVDIQYF.

This chain uses TRBV11-1 with TRBJ1-2; D is unresolved. The CDR3 spans 15 residues. The ends were cut back, 5 bases at V and 5 bases at J, with 18 bases in the middle. Germline lookup yields CDR1 SGHAT and CDR2 FQDESV (reference sequence). This CDR3 reads CASSPTRSRLYGYTF. For the CDR3, the DNA is TGTGCCAGCAGCCCCACGAGAAGCCGACTATATGGCTACACCTTC. Together with reference TRBV11-1 and TRBJ1-2, the CDR3 gives the full variable domain: EAEVAQSPRYKITEKSQAVAFWCDPISGHATLYWYRQILGQGPELLVQFQDESVVDDSQLPKDRFSAERLKGVDSTLKIQPAELGDSAMYLCASSPTRSRLYGYTFGSGTRLTVV.

The gene calls are TRBV7-2 and TRBJ1-5; D call uncertain. This CDR3 contains 16 residues. Trimming took 7 bases from V and 0 from J, leaving 16 bases between them. CDR1 is SGHTA, CDR2 FQGNSA, per germline. CDR3 amino acids: CASNEAGKISNQPQHF. The CDR3 nucleotides read TGTGCCAGCAACGAAGCGGGAAAAATTAGCAATCAGCCCCAGCATTTT.

V is TRBV28 and J is TRBJ2-1; D is possibly TRBD2 (6 bases). CDR1 is MDHEN, CDR2 SYDVKM, per germline. The V end lost 7 bases, the J end lost 6 bases, and 10 bases lay between the germline ends. The length of the CDR3 is 12 residues. This chain's CDR3 is CASMGGTNEQFF. CDR3 nucleotide sequence: TGTGCCAGCATGGGCGGGACCAATGAGCAGTTCTTC.

This sequence joins TRBV9 and TRBJ2-3, with 7 bases aligning to TRBD1. This CDR3 region has 15 residues. The V segment lost 0 bases and the J segment 6 bases; nucleotides outside the gene matches: 7. Germline CDR1 is SGDLS and CDR2 is YYNGEE. The CDR3 coding sequence is TGTGCCAGCAGCGTAGAGGGACAGTCAAGTGATACGCAGTATTTT. It specifies CASSVEGQSSDTQYF.

There are a few counts of this clone. The V gene is TRBV4-3, the J gene TRBJ2-3; D unclear. CDR1 and CDR2 (germline): LGHNA, YSLEER. CDR3 length: 16 residues. Trimming took 1 base from V and 4 from J, leaving 15 bases between them. Here the CDR3 reads CASSQALQSRADTQYF. The CDR3 bases are TGCGCCAGCAGCCAAGCACTCCAGTCTAGAGCAGATACGCAGTATTTT.

V gene TRBV29-1 combines with J gene TRBJ2-1, with a weak D call TRBD1 (8 bases). V was clipped by 6 bases and J by 1 base, with 13 bases between them. In germline, CDR1 is SQVTM, CDR2 ANQGSEA. This CDR3 spans 14 amino acids. CDR3 sequence: CSVLQGGSYNEQFF. The CDR3 DNA is TGCAGCGTATTACAGGGGGGGTCCTACAATGAGCAGTTCTTC.

V and J are TRBV13 and TRBJ2-1; 8 nucleotides agree with TRBD1. The junction had 13 bases not matched to a gene; V was cut back by 5 bases and J by 7 bases. The CDR3 contains 16 residues. CDR1 and CDR2 from the germline V gene are PRHDT and FYEKMQ (reference sequence). In nucleotides, the CDR3 is TGTGCCAGCAGCAGCACTAGGACAGGGAGAAGAAATGAGCAGTTCTTC. It codes for CASSSTRTGRRNEQFF.

This chain links TRBV4-3 with TRBJ2-2; 10 bases are shared with TRBD1. The germline V gene encodes CDR1 LGHNA and CDR2 YSLEER. J was trimmed by 7 bases and V by 0 bases; bases with no gene match: 8. CDR3 length equals 17 residues. In nucleotides, the CDR3 is TGCGCCAGCAGCCAAGATCCTATAGGACAGGGGGGCGGGGAGCTGTTTTTT. Protein sequence: CASSQDPIGQGGGELFF.

The genes are TRBV10-2 and TRBJ2-4; tentative D call: TRBD2 (7 bases). Trimming removed 6 bases from V and 0 bases from J, with 12 bases in between. Germline CDR1 and CDR2: WSHSY and SAAADI. The CDR3 totals 15 residues. This CDR3 is CASSEGGIAKNIQYF. The CDR3 region has the DNA TGCGCCAGCAGCGAGGGGGGGATAGCCAAAAACATTCAGTACTTC.

V usage is TRBV12-3 or TRBV12-4 and J usage is TRBJ1-6; TRBD1 is a possible D gene (6 bases). There are 13 residues in the CDR3. The V and J ends lost 7 bases and 7 bases respectively, with 11 bases between them. This CDR3 reads CASNREINSPLHF. The CDR3 nucleotides are TGTGCCAGCAACAGGGAGATCAATTCACCCCTCCACTTT.

This rearrangement joins TRBV19 to TRBJ2-7; D is possibly TRBD2 (5 bases). Trimming removed 5 bases at V and 3 bases at J, with 17 bases between. CDR1 LNHDA and CDR2 SQIVND come from the germline V gene (reference sequence). CDR3 length equals 15 residues. CDR3 protein: CASSSSEVLGYEQYF. CDR3 sequence (DNA): TGTGCCAGTAGTTCATCGGAGGTTCTTGGCTACGAGCAGTACTTC.

This chain connects TRBV7-3 to TRBJ2-2, with a tentative D call TRBD1 (6 bases). Germline loops: CDR1 SGHTA, CDR2 FQGTGA. Trimming removed 5 bases from V and 4 bases from J, with 14 bases in between. This CDR3 is built from 15 residues. This CDR3 is CASSTHRDGTGELFF. The CDR3 bases are TGTGCCAGCAGCACCCACAGGGACGGCACCGGGGAGCTGTTTTTT.

This clone has just one count. The J gene is TRBJ2-3, the V gene TRBV7-2; 9 positions match TRBD2. Germline V lookup: CDR1 SGHTA, CDR2 FQGNSA. This CDR3 contains 17 residues. Trimming took 6 bases from V and 2 from J; bases not matched to a gene: 12. In DNA, the CDR3 is TGTGCCAGCAGGGCCCCTAGGCTAGCGGGAAACACAGATACGCAGTATTTT. Residues: CASRAPRLAGNTDTQYF.

The V gene is TRBV27, the J gene TRBJ1-1; D perhaps matches TRBD1 (5 bases). Trimming left V 6 bases short and J 4 bases short, with 18 bases between. Germline CDR1 reads MNHEY; CDR2 reads SMNVEV (reference sequence). The CDR3 runs 15 residues. In DNA form, the CDR3 reads TGTGCCAGCAGGCCTATGAGGTGGAGGGGCACTGAAGCTTTCTTT. The encoded protein is CASRPMRWRGTEAFF.